The clone carrying this T cell receptor beta chain showed up just a few times. Its specificity is not known. The authors ran a second PCR of about 7 to 11 cycles using a sample-barcoded 5' primer and a J-beta primer mix. Sequencing of every sample gave 2.5 million or more CDR3-containing paired-end reads. TCRdb reanalysed the 5' RACE reads using MiXCR and keeps one entry per CDR3 protein. Of around 800,000 distinct CDR3 sequences listed, roughly 50% were seen once; the top ten hold around 40%. This CDR3 has 17 residues. Deletions cut 0 bases from V and 2 bases from J, with 14 bases between. Germline V gene lookup returns CDR1 LGHNA and CDR2 YNFKEQ. The sample originates from a study of blood T cells in healthy people across ages. Whole-study results and caveats: Naive CD4+ cells and diversity were both higher in long-lived donors than in aged donors.

This TCR came from an elderly man in good health. The sample comprised blood. The chain combines TRBV4-2 with TRBJ2-1; D is undetermined. CDR3 amino acids: CASSQEWATPTYNEQFF. The CDR3 DNA sequence: TGTGCCAGCAGCCAAGAGTGGGCCACCCCTACCTACAATGAGCAGTTCTTC.